The present T cell receptor beta chain was sequenced within a study of response to subunit inactivated influenza vaccine. Worth noting for this clonotype: Its cognate antigen is unknown.

Each CDR3 protein is one row after TCRdb ran MiXCR on the RT-PCR reads. The table lists 500,000 or so distinct CDR3 sequences, 16% of them singletons. Points from the study as a whole: Authors suggested each seasonal flu vaccination may recruit only limited numbers of new T cells.

The CDR3 sequence is 15 residues long. The V segment lost 1 base and the J segment 10 bases; nucleotides outside the gene matches: 8. Germline values: CDR1 DFQATT, CDR2 SNEGSKA (reference sequence). Sequencing was performed on CD4+ T cells sorted from PBMCs, taken around 25 months after vaccination. V gene TRBV20-1 combines with J gene TRBJ2-1; 12 bases agree with TRBD2. The TCR was taken from a man between 50 and 75 years old who received an inactivated influenza vaccine. The CDR3 loop reads CSARGLAGASGEQFF. CDR3 nucleotide sequence: TGCAGTGCTAGAGGACTAGCGGGAGCCTCTGGGGAGCAGTTCTTC.